A selection of T cell receptor beta chains follows, all from one sample in a study of blood T cell repertoires in COVID-19. Repertoires were generated with immunoSEQ multiplex PCR, while TCRdb's copy carries only in-frame clones and drops some. The sample holds about 140,000 clones, 80% to 90% seen once. Sequenced sample: PBMCs or T cells enriched from blood (not recorded which). All receptors derive from a woman in her forties or fifties with acute COVID-19. Each CDR3 is given with its conserved first and last residue. D genes are given only for firm matches. Some rows mark clone size as missing; the rest say once, few, many or name a class of expanded clone.

TRBJ2-7 many TRBD1 TRBV12-3/TRBV12-4 TGTGCCAGCGCGGACAGGGGGCCCTCCGAGCAGTACTTC CASADRGPSEQYF
TRBJ2-1 NA TRBD2 TRBV6-1 TGTGCCAGCAGTGAAGCAAATCCCTTTCAGGCGGGAGGGCGCAATGAGCAGTTCTTC CASSEANPFQAGGRNEQFF
TRBJ2-3 NA TRBD2 TRBV6-5 TGTGCCAGCTCGCGGGGGGGTACGAGCACAGATACGCAGTATTTT CASSRGGTSTDTQYF
TRBJ2-3 once NA TRBV5-1 TGCGCCAGCAGCCCAAGGACAGCCAGCACAGATACGCAGTATTTT CASSPRTASTDTQYF
TRBJ2-2 NA TRBD1 TRBV6-2/TRBV6-3 TGTGCCAGCAGCACCGCTAAGGCAGGGGGCTCCGGGGAGCTGTTTTTT CASSTAKAGGSGELFF
TRBJ2-7 NA NA TRBV7-2 TGTGCCAGCAGCTCCTCGGTTGGTTACGAGCAGTACTTC CASSSSVGYEQYF
TRBJ2-7 few TRBD1 TRBV19 TGTGCCAGTAGCTTGGACAGGGGATCCTCCTACGAGCAGTACTTC CASSLDRGSSYEQYF
TRBJ1-6 once NA TRBV6-6 TGTGCCAGCAGACGATCGGCAACCTCCTCGGAGTCACCCCTCCACTTT CASRRSATSSESPLHF
TRBJ1-4 few NA TRBV19 TGTGCCAGTAGTATCCACCGACAGAGCTACCCAACTAATGAAAAACTGTTTTTT CASSIHRQSYPTNEKLFF
TRBJ1-1 NA TRBD1 TRBV2 TGTGCCAGCAGCCATCAAGGACAGGGAGGAGAAGCTTTCTTT CASSHQGQGGEAFF
TRBJ2-3 NA NA TRBV7-9 TGTGCCAGCAGCTTAGGGGCCCGTGGCGATACGCAGTATTTT CASSLGARGDTQYF
TRBJ2-7 NA TRBD2 TRBV11-3 TGTGCCAGCAGCCCCGGGACTAGCGGCTACGAGCAGTACTTC CASSPGTSGYEQYF
TRBJ1-5 few NA TRBV15 TGTGCCACCAGCAGAGGACAGCCTAGCAATCAGCCCCAGCATTTT CATSRGQPSNQPQHF
TRBJ1-4 NA TRBD1 TRBV9 TGTGCCAGCAGCGAGGGGACAGTTACTGCAACTAATGAAAAACTGTTTTTT CASSEGTVTATNEKLFF
TRBJ2-3 NA TRBD2 TRBV11-3 TGTGCCAGCAGGAAGGGACTAGCGGGCACAGATACGCAGTATTTT CASRKGLAGTDTQYF
TRBJ2-7 NA TRBD2 TRBV7-3 TGTGCCAGCAGCCCTAGCGGGACTTCCTACGAGCAGTACTTC CASSPSGTSYEQYF
TRBJ2-7 NA NA TRBV6-5 TGTGCCAGCAGCCCAACGGGAGTTAACGAGCAGTACTTC CASSPTGVNEQYF
TRBJ2-2 NA TRBD2 TRBV4-3 TGCGCCAGCAGCGCGGGAGGGCCGAACGGGGAGCTGTTTTTT CASSAGGPNGELFF
TRBJ2-1 NA NA TRBV18 TGTGCCAGCTCACCACGGAGCGGAGCCGGGAATGAGCAGTTCTTC CASSPRSGAGNEQFF
TRBJ2-7 NA NA TRBV2 TGTGCCAGCAAGGTGGGACTTTACGAGCAGTACTTC CASKVGLYEQYF
TRBJ2-7 NA NA TRBV6-6 TGTGCCAGCAGTCCGGAGACCTACGAGCAGTACTTC CASSPETYEQYF
TRBJ2-3 once NA TRBV2 TGTGCCACCGAGGGGGGGGCAGGGGGCGGAGATACGCAGTATTTT CATEGGAGGGDTQYF
TRBJ1-1 few NA TRBV29-1 TGCAGCGTTGAATGGTCTGAGGTAAATGAAGCTTTCTTT CSVEWSEVNEAFF
TRBJ2-7 NA TRBD2 TRBV11-2 TGTGCCAGCAGCGCCAGACTAGCGGGAGCTGAGTGGCAGTACTTC CASSARLAGAEWQYF
TRBJ2-5 NA TRBD1 TRBV9 TGTGCCAGCAGCACAAGGGGGCGCCAAGAGACCCAGTACTTC CASSTRGRQETQYF
TRBJ1-3 once NA TRBV5-1 TGCGCCAGCAGCTTGGGAGTCTCTGGAAACACCATATATTTT CASSLGVSGNTIYF
TRBJ2-7 NA NA TRBV27 TGTGCCAGCAGTTTAGGTGAGAGGGTTGGGGAGCAGTACTTC CASSLGERVGEQYF
TRBJ2-1 NA NA TRBV27 TGTGCCAGCAGCCGGGGGACAGTAAGTAATGAGCAGTTCTTC CASSRGTVSNEQFF
TRBJ1-2 NA NA TRBV9 TGTGCCAGCAGCGTGAGTGGAGGGCGATACTATGGCTACACCTTC CASSVSGGRYYGYTF
TRBJ2-7 NA NA TRBV6-5 TGTGCCAGCAGCTCCCCCCGGGGTGTGGGCGAGCAGTACTTC CASSSPRGVGEQYF
TRBJ2-7 NA TRBD2 TRBV19 TGTGCCAGTAGTATGGGGACTAGCGGGAGCGAGCAGTACTTC CASSMGTSGSEQYF
TRBJ2-3 NA TRBD2 TRBV7-3 TGTGCCAGCAGCTTTTCGGGCGGGAGTGGGGCTTATACGCAGTATTTT CASSFSGGSGAYTQYF
TRBJ2-3 NA TRBD2 TRBV2 TGTGCCAGCAGATCCGGGACTAGCGGGGGGAATACGCAGTATTTT CASRSGTSGGNTQYF
TRBJ2-7 NA NA TRBV5-8 TGTGCCAGCAGCTTTAGGGAGGACTACGAGCAGTACTTC CASSFREDYEQYF
TRBJ2-2 few NA TRBV6-1 TGTGCCAGCAGTGAAATACGCGGAACGAACACCGGGGAGCTGTTTTTT CASSEIRGTNTGELFF
TRBJ1-2 few TRBD1 TRBV6-5 TGTGCCAGCAGCCCCCAGGGGGACTATGGCTACACCTTC CASSPQGDYGYTF
TRBJ2-7 NA NA TRBV6-6 TGTGCCAGCAGCCTCGACAGTCTCTACGAGCAGTACTTC CASSLDSLYEQYF
TRBJ2-1 NA NA TRBV21-1 TGTGCCAGCAGCAAAGGGGGACAGGGGGTCATGTCCTACAATGAGCAGTTCTTC CASSKGGQGVMSYNEQFF
TRBJ1-1 NA NA TRBV7-3 TGTGCCAGCAGCCCACAGGTAAACACTGAAGCTTTCTTT CASSPQVNTEAFF
TRBJ2-3 NA TRBD2 TRBV11-2 TGTGCCAGCAGCCCTCGGACTAGCGGGAGGGGAGATACGCAGTATTTT CASSPRTSGRGDTQYF
TRBJ2-1 once TRBD2 TRBV7-8 TGTGCCAGCAGCCTGGGACTAGCGGGAGGGTTAAAGAATGAGCAGTTCTTC CASSLGLAGGLKNEQFF
TRBJ1-2 NA TRBD1 TRBV28 TGTGCCAGCAGTTTCCACAGGGGCCCCACCCACTATGGCTACACCTTC CASSFHRGPTHYGYTF
TRBJ2-7 NA TRBD1 TRBV28 TGTGCCAGCAGTTCCCGGGACAGGGGAGGGGACGAGCAGTACTTC CASSSRDRGGDEQYF
TRBJ1-2 NA NA TRBV19 TGTGCCGGGGAGGGTAACTATGGCTACACCTTC CAGEGNYGYTF
TRBJ2-6 NA NA TRBV11-3 TGTGCCAGCAGCCCTAGAGGTTCCCCCTCTGGGGCCAACGTCCTGACTTTC CASSPRGSPSGANVLTF
TRBJ2-7 NA NA TRBV11-2 TGTGCCAGCGGTTTGACGCGGGGCACCGTCTACGAGCAGTACTTC CASGLTRGTVYEQYF
TRBJ2-1 NA TRBD1 TRBV24-1 TGTGCCACCAGTGCCCCGGGACAGGGGGCCTATGAGCAGTTCTTC CATSAPGQGAYEQFF